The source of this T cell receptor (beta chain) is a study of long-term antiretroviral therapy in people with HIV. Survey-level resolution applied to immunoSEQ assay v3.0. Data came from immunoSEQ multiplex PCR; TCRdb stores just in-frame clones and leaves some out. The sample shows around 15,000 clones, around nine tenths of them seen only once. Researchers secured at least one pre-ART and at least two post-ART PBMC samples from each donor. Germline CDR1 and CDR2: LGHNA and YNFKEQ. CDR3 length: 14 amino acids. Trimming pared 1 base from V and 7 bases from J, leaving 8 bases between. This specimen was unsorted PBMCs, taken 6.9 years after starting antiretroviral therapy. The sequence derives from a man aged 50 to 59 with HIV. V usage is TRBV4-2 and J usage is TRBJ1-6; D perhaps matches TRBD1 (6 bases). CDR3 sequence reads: CASSQVDSNSPLHF. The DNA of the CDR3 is TGTGCCAGCAGCCAAGTGGACAGCAATTCACCCCTCCACTTT.